The present entry profiles one T cell receptor beta chain with its context. Its target is unknown. Only in-frame clones appear in the TCRdb table, and some are missing; sequencing was by immunoSEQ multiplex PCR. Among tens of thousands of clones listed, under 90% were seen once. The sample belongs to a study of OX40 agonist ivuxolimab in advanced cancers. About the study: Patients were around 83% male with ages about 20 to 79, mean approximately 62.

The V and J ends lost 1 base and 2 bases, in that order; junction bases with no gene match: 3. Germline-derived CDR1 and CDR2 are LNHNV and YYDKDF (reference sequence). This CDR3 contains 16 residues. Study findings and constraints: There were also nonresponders showing low normalized T-cell clonal expansion. There was clonal expansion of CD4+ and CD8+ blood T cells by week 6 at 0.1 to 3.0 mg/kg.

This rearrangement joins TRBV15 to TRBJ1-3, with 9 bases fitting TRBD1. This TCR came from an adult with an advanced solid tumor such as melanoma, head and neck, liver or kidney cancer. The sequencing used CD4+ or CD8+ T cells sorted from blood, collected in a trial of the OX40 agonist ivuxolimab. As DNA, the CDR3 is TGTGCCACCAGCAGAGTACAGGGGGCGACTGGAAACACCATATATTTT. Its translation is CATSRVQGATGNTIYF.